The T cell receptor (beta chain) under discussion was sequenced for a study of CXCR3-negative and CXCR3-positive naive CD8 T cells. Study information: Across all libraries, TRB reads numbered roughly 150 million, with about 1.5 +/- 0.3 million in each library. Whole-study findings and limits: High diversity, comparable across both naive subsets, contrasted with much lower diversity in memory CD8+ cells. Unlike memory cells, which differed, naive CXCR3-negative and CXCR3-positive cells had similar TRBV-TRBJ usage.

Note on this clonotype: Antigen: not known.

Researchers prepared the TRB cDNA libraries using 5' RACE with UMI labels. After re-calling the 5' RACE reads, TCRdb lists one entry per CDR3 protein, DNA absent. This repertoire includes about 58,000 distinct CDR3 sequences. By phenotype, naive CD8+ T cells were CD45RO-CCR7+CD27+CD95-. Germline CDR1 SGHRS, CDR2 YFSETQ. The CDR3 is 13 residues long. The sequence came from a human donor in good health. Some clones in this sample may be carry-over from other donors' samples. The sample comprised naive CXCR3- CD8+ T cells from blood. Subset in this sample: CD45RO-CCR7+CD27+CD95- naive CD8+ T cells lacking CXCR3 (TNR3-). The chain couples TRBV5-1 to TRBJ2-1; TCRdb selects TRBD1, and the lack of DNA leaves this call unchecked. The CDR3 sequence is CASADYRGNEQFF.